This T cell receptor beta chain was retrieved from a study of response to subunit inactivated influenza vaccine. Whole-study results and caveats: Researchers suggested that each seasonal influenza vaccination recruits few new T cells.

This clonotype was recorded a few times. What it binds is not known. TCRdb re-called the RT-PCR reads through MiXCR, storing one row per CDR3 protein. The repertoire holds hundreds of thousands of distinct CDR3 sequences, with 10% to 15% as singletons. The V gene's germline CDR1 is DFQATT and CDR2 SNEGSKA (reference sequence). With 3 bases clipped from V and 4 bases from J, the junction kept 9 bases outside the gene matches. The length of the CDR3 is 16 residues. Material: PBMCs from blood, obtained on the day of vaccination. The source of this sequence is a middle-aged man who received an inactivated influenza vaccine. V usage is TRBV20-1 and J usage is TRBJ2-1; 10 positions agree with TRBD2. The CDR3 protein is CSASLAGGGLYNEQFF. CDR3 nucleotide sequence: TGCAGTGCTAGTTTAGCGGGGGGAGGGCTGTACAATGAGCAGTTCTTC.